Presented here are 27 T cell receptor beta chains from one specimen sequenced in a study of CD8+CD57+ T cells in acquired aplastic anemia. An expansion of CD8+CD57+ cells by flow cytometry had been shown in patients chosen for sequencing. TCR beta VDJ and CDR3 were profiled, and genomic DNA was the template. Each CDR3 protein is one row after TCRdb ran MiXCR on the reads. The table includes about 190,000 distinct CDR3 sequences, approximately 48% detected once. Input material: sorted CD4+, CD8+, or CD8+CD57+ T cells (not recorded which) from PBMCs. These receptors came from a human donor with aplastic anemia.

There are many counts of this clonotype. The rearrangement links TRBV15 to TRBJ2-7, with 11 positions matching TRBD1. The V gene end was trimmed by 3 bases and the J gene end by 5 bases; junction bases not matched to a gene: 6. Germline V gives CDR1 LNHNV, CDR2 YYDKDF (reference sequence). This CDR3 is built from 15 residues. This CDR3 reads CATSRGTGGIHEQYF. The CDR3 DNA reads as TGTGCCACCAGCAGGGGGACAGGGGGTATTCACGAGCAGTACTTC.

This clonotype was recorded at least ten times. The chain carries TRBV12-5 and TRBJ1-2, with no clear D. V lost 9 bases and J 1 base, leaving 15 bases between the germline ends. Germline V gene data show CDR1 as LGHNT and CDR2 as FRNRAP. This CDR3 comprises 14 residues. The CDR3 protein is CASGTDGYNYGYTF. DNA of the CDR3: TGTGCTAGCGGAACGGACGGTTATAACTATGGCTACACCTTC.

This clonotype was detected only a few times. The V call is TRBV24-1, the J call TRBJ2-3; D is uncertain. Germline V gene sequence: CDR1 KGHDR, CDR2 SFDVKD. The CDR3 consists of 13 residues. V shed 5 bases and J shed 4 bases, with 9 bases lying between them. CDR3 sequence reads: CATSVSGADTQYF. The CDR3 region has the DNA TGTGCCACCAGTGTAAGTGGGGCAGATACGCAGTATTTT.

The genes are TRBV4-3 and TRBJ2-2, with 8 bases aligning to TRBD2. The germline V gene has CDR1 LGHNA and CDR2 YSLEER. Losses at the gene ends were 1 base for V and 13 bases for J; bases not matched to a gene: 14. This CDR3 has 16 residues. The DNA of the CDR3 is TGCGCCAGCAGCCAAGTCTTAACGGGAGGGCCGTCGGGGCTGTTTTTT. Its protein is CASSQVLTGGPSGLFF.

This clonotype was counted between two and nine times. The chain combines TRBV10-3 with TRBJ1-6, with TRBD1 matching 10 bases. The CDR3 is 14 amino acids. V trimming: 6 bases; J trimming: 7 bases; junction bases outside the gene matches: 3. Per the germline V gene, CDR1 is ENHRY and CDR2 is SYGVKD. The CDR3 sequence: CAISPGQGNSPLHF. CDR3 DNA sequence: TGTGCCATCAGCCCGGGACAGGGGAATTCACCCCTCCACTTT.

A remark on this clonotype: One end of the junction fails to match germline, which may point to a read error. The CDR3 reads CASSRRDGNNGQFF. The DNA of the CDR3 is TGTGCCAGCAGCCGAAGGGACGGGAACAATGGGCAGTTCTTC. This chain links TRBV12-3 or TRBV12-4 with TRBJ2-7; D is possibly TRBD1 or TRBD2 (5 bases each). The DNA end favors TRBJ2-1, so the J call may be wrong. The CDR3 contains 14 residues.

This clonotype has at least ten counts. The J gene is TRBJ1-2, the V gene TRBV6-1, with D maybe TRBD1 (5 bases). The V end was cut by 7 bases, the J end by 3 bases, with 15 bases between. CDR1 MNHNS and CDR2 SASEGT come from the germline V gene. CDR3 size: 14 residues. CDR3 amino acids: CASTLRGSDYGYTF. The CDR3, as DNA: TGTGCCAGCACCTTAAGGGGCAGCGACTATGGCTACACCTTC.

This clonotype was picked up one time. The junction shows a germline mismatch at one end, possibly a read error. V and J are TRBV24-1 and TRBJ2-3, with TRBD2 as a possible D gene (5 bases). From germline, CDR1 is KGHDR and CDR2 SFDVKD. CDR3 length: 15 residues. The CDR3 nucleotides are TGTGCCGCCAGTGATCGGGGAGAGGGCACAGATACGCAGTATTTT. As protein: CAASDRGEGTDTQYF.

This sequence joins TRBV27 and TRBJ2-1; D remains unclear. Trimming stripped 6 bases from V and 3 bases from J, with 15 bases between. The CDR3 runs to 15 residues. The germline gives CDR1 MNHEY, CDR2 SMNVEV (reference sequence). The DNA for the CDR3 is TGTGCCAGCAGCCTCCGGGTGGAGATCTACAATGAGCAGTTCTTC. This translates into CASSLRVEIYNEQFF.

The chain employs TRBV20-1 and TRBJ1-2; D perhaps matches TRBD1 (5 bases). Per the germline V gene, CDR1 is DFQATT and CDR2 is SNEGSKA (reference sequence). The CDR3 is 12 amino acids. V lost 6 bases, J lost 4 bases, and 12 bases lay in between. This chain's CDR3 is CSAETGGYGYTF. In DNA, the CDR3 is TGCAGTGCCGAAACCGGGGGCTATGGCTACACCTTC.

The chain recombines TRBV9 with TRBJ1-6; D is undetermined. The germline V gene has CDR1 SGDLS and CDR2 YYNGEE. This CDR3 has 13 residues. The V and J ends lost 3 bases and 9 bases respectively, with 10 bases between them. The CDR3: CASSAGPVSPLHF. In nucleotides, the CDR3 is TGTGCCAGCAGCGCCGGACCCGTTTCACCCCTCCACTTT.

This clonotype was observed many times. The chain employs TRBV20-1 and TRBJ2-7; TRBD1 matches 7 bases. With V trimmed by 5 bases and J by 0 bases, 7 bases remained unmatched. The CDR3 extends over 14 amino acids. The germline CDR1 and CDR2 sequences are DFQATT and SNEGSKA (reference sequence). The CDR3 reads CSAHRGRSSYEQYF. In DNA, the CDR3 is TGCAGTGCTCACAGGGGCCGAAGCTCCTACGAGCAGTACTTC.

This clonotype was seen repeatedly, ten times or more. This sequence joins TRBV15 and TRBJ2-4, with 9 bases fitting TRBD2. CDR3 length equals 17 residues. Trimming removed 0 bases from V and 6 bases from J; junction bases left unmatched: 9. Looked up from germline, CDR1 is LNHNV and CDR2 is YYDKDF (reference sequence). Here the CDR3 reads CATSRDRLGSGGNIQYF. The CDR3 DNA reads as TGTGCCACCAGCAGAGATCGTTTGGGTAGCGGGGGAAACATTCAGTACTTC.

This clonotype came up many times. This chain connects TRBV12-3 or TRBV12-4 to TRBJ1-2; the D gene is possibly TRBD1 (5 bases). The CDR3 is 14 residues long. V was pared by 1 base and J by 7 bases, with 13 bases between. For the CDR3, the DNA is TGTGCCAGCAGTTTAGGGGCCTCGAGGGGTGGCTACACCTTC. Translating gives CASSLGASRGGYTF.

This clonotype was seen ten or more times. The gene calls are TRBV6-1 and TRBJ1-1, with D uncertain. The CDR3 is made up of 13 amino acids. Germline lookup yields CDR1 MNHNS and CDR2 SASEGT. Between the trimmed V and J ends, which lost 2 bases and 3 bases, there was a span of 7 bases. This chain's CDR3 is CASSERADTEAFF. DNA for the CDR3: TGTGCCAGCAGTGAAAGGGCCGACACTGAAGCTTTCTTT.

Remarks on this clonotype: This CDR3 fails to terminate in the conserved phenylalanine or tryptophan, so it likely reflects a read error. The V and J genes are TRBV29-1 and TRBJ1-1; D not certain. The CDR3 is made up of 13 amino acids. The V gene lost 5 bases and the J gene lost 11 bases, with 21 bases spanning the gap. Germline V gives CDR1 SQVTM, CDR2 ANQGSEA. The CDR3 bases are TGCAGCGTTTCCCCCGGAGCCGTCGAGGGTGCTTTCCTT. This gives the protein CSVSPGAVEGAFL.

This clonotype was detected a few times. CDR3 nucleotides: TGTGCCAGCTCACCAGCGGTGAAGTGGGGTGGGAACACTGAAGCTTTCTTT. As protein: CASSPAVKWGGNTEAFF. This rearrangement joins TRBV18 to TRBJ1-1, with D unresolved. CDR1 and CDR2 (germline): KGHSH, LQKENI. V was clipped by 2 bases and J by 1 base, with 17 bases between them. The CDR3 extends over 17 amino acids.

This clonotype was counted at least ten times. The chain has TRBV2 and TRBJ2-1, with D possibly being TRBD2 (7 bases). Trimming left V 2 bases short and J 2 bases short, with 19 bases between. The CDR3 is 18 amino acids. Germline V lookup: CDR1 SNHLY, CDR2 FYNNEI. CDR3 DNA: TGTGCCAGCAGTGAACGGTTGGGGGGGCCTATAACCTACAATGAGCAGTTCTTC. It encodes CASSERLGGPITYNEQFF.

The gene calls are TRBV29-1 and TRBJ1-1; D is uncertain. The CDR3 runs 12 residues. From germline, CDR1 is SQVTM and CDR2 ANQGSEA. V was cut by 4 bases and J by 4 bases, with 10 bases left in between. The CDR3 region has the DNA TGCAGCGTTGGGCCCGATACCACTGAAGCTTTCTTT. Translation: CSVGPDTTEAFF.

The sample holds many counts of this clonotype. The rearrangement joins TRBV4-1 to TRBJ1-6; maybe TRBD1 (5 bases). The V gene lost 5 bases and the J gene lost 9 bases, with 20 bases spanning the gap. Germline assignment: CDR1 MGHRA and CDR2 YSYEKL. The CDR3 loop spans 16 amino acids. CDR3 sequence reads: CASSTGAAEGSSPLHF. DNA for the CDR3: TGCGCCAGCAGCACCGGGGCAGCGGAGGGTAGTTCACCCCTCCACTTT.

This chain links TRBV20-1 with TRBJ2-7, with TRBD2 matching 12 bases. This CDR3 comprises 14 residues. CDR1 DFQATT and CDR2 SNEGSKA come from the germline V gene (reference sequence). V trimming: 4 bases; J trimming: 1 base; junction bases outside the gene matches: 2. This CDR3 is CSAKGLAGSYEQYF. As DNA, the CDR3 is TGCAGTGCTAAGGGACTAGCGGGTTCCTACGAGCAGTACTTC.

J is TRBJ1-1 and V is TRBV25-1; D might be TRBD1 (5 bases). The ends were cut back, 1 base at V and 5 bases at J, with 11 bases in the middle. Germline CDR1 is MGHDK and CDR2 is SYGVNS. The CDR3 has 14 amino acids. CDR3 region: CASSELGQRTEAFF. In nucleotides, the CDR3 is TGTGCCAGCAGTGAATTGGGGCAGAGAACTGAAGCTTTCTTT.

As for this clonotype: Being one base from a much bigger clone, this may be a read error. A read error is likely, as this CDR3 ends without the conserved phenylalanine or tryptophan. The chain employs TRBV5-1 and TRBJ2-5, with 12 bases matching TRBD2. Looked up from germline, CDR1 is SGHRS and CDR2 is YFSETQ. The CDR3 is made up of 16 amino acids. V lost 1 base to trimming and J lost 1 base; unmatched junction nucleotides: 2. CDR3 sequence reads: CASSLLAGGPQETQYS. As DNA, the CDR3 is TGCGCCAGCAGCTTGCTAGCGGGAGGGCCCCAAGAGACCCAGTACTCC.

The chain links TRBV29-1 to TRBJ1-1; 8 bases map to TRBD1. The trim removed 5 bases at V and 3 bases at J, leaving 8 bases unmatched. The CDR3 loop spans 14 amino acids. Germline assignment: CDR1 SQVTM and CDR2 ANQGSEA. CDR3 sequence (DNA): TGCAGCGTTCAACCGACAGGGGTGGACACTGAAGCTTTCTTT. Protein sequence: CSVQPTGVDTEAFF.

This clonotype was detected only once. This CDR3 is missing its conserved last phenylalanine or tryptophan, likely due to a read error. The J gene is TRBJ1-1, the V gene TRBV20-1; the D gene is possibly TRBD1 (5 bases). Trimming took 6 bases from V and 2 from J, leaving 16 bases between them. The CDR3 is 14 amino acids. Germline lookup yields CDR1 DFQATT and CDR2 SNEGSKA (reference sequence). Here the CDR3 DNA reads TGCAGTGCCAGCAGTGATCAGGGAAACACTGAAGCTTTCTCT. Protein product: CSASSDQGNTEAFS.

Details on this clonotype: Possible read error: a much larger clone is one base away. The gene calls are TRBV6-5 and TRBJ1-5; D is unclear. Germline CDR1 and CDR2: MNHEY and SVGAGI. V lost 3 bases and J 9 bases, leaving 12 bases between the germline ends. The CDR3 spans 13 residues. The CDR3 DNA follows: TGTGCCAGCAGTTATGCCGAGTGGGGGCCCCAGCATTTT. This translates into CASSYAEWGPQHF.

The rearrangement links TRBV14 to TRBJ2-2, with no clear D. This CDR3 comprises 13 residues. CDR1 is SGHDN, CDR2 FVKESK, per germline. The V and J ends lost 0 bases and 8 bases respectively, with 7 bases between them. CDR3 nucleotide sequence: TGTGCCAGCAGCCAAGACATTGTGGGGGAGCTGTTTTTT. Protein sequence: CASSQDIVGELFF.